Shown below are 2 T cell receptor beta chains from a single sample sequenced in a study of blood T cells in healthy people across ages. A second roughly 6 to 12 cycle PCR used barcoded and J-beta primers. TCRdb ran MiXCR on the 5' RACE reads and lists one entry per CDR3 protein. In the table there are approximately 700,000 distinct CDR3 sequences, 32% of which are singletons. Source material: blood. These receptors were taken from a woman aged 80 or older in good health.

This clonotype came up many times. This CDR3 reads CASSFTGVNEQFF. CDR3 coding DNA: TGTGCCAGCAGCTTTACAGGGGTCAATGAGCAGTTCTTC. The chain has TRBV7-2 and TRBJ2-1, with 7 bases lining up with TRBD1. Germline V gives CDR1 SGHTA, CDR2 FQGNSA. V trimming: 3 bases; J trimming: 6 bases; junction bases outside the gene matches: 2. The CDR3 length is 13 residues.

The chain joins TRBV24-1 to TRBJ1-4; D is undetermined. Germline CDR1 KGHDR, CDR2 SFDVKD. With 3 bases removed from V and 7 bases from J, the gap between germline ends came to 17 bases. The length of the CDR3 is 16 residues. CDR3 sequence: CATSDGELGGTEKLFF. In DNA form, the CDR3 reads TGTGCCACCAGTGATGGTGAACTTGGTGGTACTGAAAAACTGTTTTTT.